Described below is a single T cell receptor beta chain sequence and its context. These data originate in a study of molecular identifiers for immune sequencing clone quantification. TCRdb re-called the PCR reads through MiXCR, storing one row per CDR3 protein. Of about 640,000 distinct CDR3 sequences listed, about 20% were seen once; the top ten hold roughly 0.83%. Material: naive CD8+ T cells from blood, with Jurkat cell RNA spiked in. The subset: FACS-sorted CD8+CD4-CCR7+CD45RA+ naive T cells. The sequence was collected from a human donor in good health. Some libraries in this study had Jurkat cell RNA spiked in.

This CDR3 reads CASSFGSGVGEQYF. CDR3 in DNA: TGTGCCAGCAGCTTTGGTAGCGGGGTGGGAGAGCAGTACTTC. The genes are TRBV11-1 and TRBJ2-7, with 8 bases that match TRBD2. Germline V CDR1 and CDR2: SGHAT, FQDESV (reference sequence). J was trimmed by 7 bases and V by 3 bases; bases with no gene match: 8. The CDR3 is 14 amino acids.